A selection of T cell receptor beta chains follows, all from one sample in a study of radiotherapy plus CTLA-4 blockade in lung cancer. Repertoires were generated with immunoSEQ multiplex PCR, while TCRdb's copy carries only in-frame clones and drops some. The sample has tens of thousands of clones, approximately 82% seen once. The source material was peripheral blood, sampled from a patient treated with radiotherapy plus ipilimumab. Receptor source: a human donor with non-small cell lung cancer that progressed on radiotherapy plus ipilimumab. Each CDR3 is given with its conserved first and last residue. Each record gives: J gene, clone size, D gene, V gene, CDR3 DNA, CDR3 protein. The D gene is left open where the match is weak. Expanded clones get a size class; other rows say once, few or many, or leave the size out.

>TRBJ2-2|-|-|TRBV5-1
TGCGCCAGCAGCTTGGACGTGACTAACGCCGGGGAGCTGTTTTTT
CASSLDVTNAGELFF
>TRBJ2-7|-|TRBD1|TRBV15
TGTGCCACCAGCAGCCCTACCCCGGGACAGGGCGACTACGAGCAGTACTTC
CATSSPTPGQGDYEQYF
>TRBJ1-5|-|TRBD1|TRBV28
TGTGCCAGCAGTTTAGGGACAGGCCCGGTGGGAGAGCCCCAGCATTTT
CASSLGTGPVGEPQHF
>TRBJ2-7|few|TRBD2|TRBV5-6
TGTGCCAGCAGACTAGCGGGAGCATCCGAGCAGTACTTC
CASRLAGASEQYF
>TRBJ1-2|-|-|TRBV6-1
TGTGCCAGCAGTGAGGAGGGGGTGTATGGCTACACCTTC
CASSEEGVYGYTF
>TRBJ1-1|-|-|TRBV6-7
TGCACGGGGGGGCGGACTGAAGCTTTCTTT
CTGGRTEAFF
>TRBJ2-2|-|TRBD2|TRBV5-1
TGCGCCAGCAGCCCCCGGGAGGCGGGACTCAACACCGGGGAGCTGTTTTTT
CASSPREAGLNTGELFF
>TRBJ2-4|-|TRBD2|TRBV29-1
TGCAGCGTTGAAGGTTCGGGGGGGATTCAGTACTTC
CSVEGSGGIQYF
>TRBJ1-5|-|-|TRBV6-5
TGTGCCAGCAGTCGGGAGCAAAATCAGCCCCAGCATTTT
CASSREQNQPQHF
>TRBJ2-7|-|-|TRBV6-5
TGTGCCAGCACAAGGGCAGGGGAATACGAGCAGTACTTC
CASTRAGEYEQYF
>TRBJ2-7|once|TRBD1|TRBV11-2
TGTGCCAGCAGCCTTTCCATGTCGACAGGGGTTGCCTACGAGCAGTACTTC
CASSLSMSTGVAYEQYF
>TRBJ2-7|-|TRBD2|TRBV27
TGTGCCAGCAGTTACACTAGCGGCCCCTCCTACGAGCAGTACTTC
CASSYTSGPSYEQYF
>TRBJ1-3|few|-|TRBV7-9
TGTGCCAGCAGCTTAGTTGGAACAGGTGGTATTTGGAACACCATATATTTT
CASSLVGTGGIWNTIYF
>TRBJ1-3|-|-|TRBV11-3
TGTGCCAGCAGCCAGGGGTGGCCCTCTGGAAACACCATATATTTT
CASSQGWPSGNTIYF
>TRBJ1-1|few|-|TRBV6-1
TGTGCCAGCCCGAAACCACACCTGAACACTGAAGCTTTCTTT
CASPKPHLNTEAFF
>TRBJ1-2|-|-|TRBV29-1
TGCAGCGTTGATTTTCCAGGTCCTCTATGGGGCTACACCTTC
CSVDFPGPLWGYTF
>TRBJ2-3|-|TRBD1|TRBV11-2
TGTGCCAGCAGCTTCAGGGGGCTCACAGATACGCAGTATTTT
CASSFRGLTDTQYF
>TRBJ2-7|-|-|TRBV6-1
TGTGCCAGCAGGCGGACGGCCTACGAGCAGTACTTC
CASRRTAYEQYF
>TRBJ2-7|-|-|TRBV5-1
TGCGCCAGCAGCTTGGCAGGGGAGCAGTACTTC
CASSLAGEQYF
>TRBJ2-7|-|TRBD2|TRBV7-8
TGTGCCAGCAGCTTACCGGGACTAGCGGGAAAATCCTCCTCATGGTACGAGCAGTACTTC
CASSLPGLAGKSSSWYEQYF
>TRBJ2-5|-|TRBD2|TRBV9
TGTGCCAGCAGCCGGACTAGCGGGGGGACTCAAGAGACCCAGTACTTC
CASSRTSGGTQETQYF
>TRBJ2-3|-|TRBD1|TRBV29-1
TGCAGCGTTGCCGGGGACAGGGGCGATACGCAGTATTTT
CSVAGDRGDTQYF
>TRBJ2-2|-|TRBD1|TRBV4-3
TGCGCCAGCAGCCATATGGACAGGGGATCCGGGGAGCTGTTTTTT
CASSHMDRGSGELFF
>TRBJ1-6|-|TRBD1|TRBV28
TGTGCCAGCACGTCCCGGGACAGGGGGCCGAATTCACCCCTCCACTTT
CASTSRDRGPNSPLHF
>TRBJ2-7|-|-|TRBV28
TGTGCCAGCAGTTTATTGGGGACACCTGAGGCCTACGAGCAGTACTTC
CASSLLGTPEAYEQYF
>TRBJ1-4|-|-|TRBV18
TGTGCCAGCTCACCAGGATCGGGGGCACCCAATGAAAAACTGTTTTTT
CASSPGSGAPNEKLFF
>TRBJ1-6|-|-|TRBV10-3
TGTGCCACCTCAGGGAATAATTCACCCCTCCACTTT
CATSGNNSPLHF
>TRBJ2-7|-|-|TRBV5-4
TGTGCCAGCAGCTTGGACGTTGCCTACGAGCAGTACTTC
CASSLDVAYEQYF
>TRBJ1-2|few|TRBD1|TRBV4-2
TGTGCCAGCAGCCAAGATGGACAGGGTATAAACTATGGCTACACCTTC
CASSQDGQGINYGYTF
>TRBJ2-1|-|-|TRBV28
TGTGCCAGCAGTCCCCAGCGGGCCATATCAGGTAGCTACAATGAGCAGTTCTTC
CASSPQRAISGSYNEQFF
>TRBJ1-5|-|-|TRBV27
TGTGCCAGCGCCGGGACATCCAATCAGCCCCAGCATTTT
CASAGTSNQPQHF
>TRBJ1-2|-|-|TRBV2
TGTGCCAGCAGTGCCTCGATGGGGGGCGGCTACACCTTC
CASSASMGGGYTF
>TRBJ2-7|-|TRBD2|TRBV7-6
TGTGCCAGCAGCTTAGGGGGACTAGCGGGAGCCTACGAGCAGTACTTC
CASSLGGLAGAYEQYF
>TRBJ2-7|-|TRBD2|TRBV7-7
TGTGCTAGCAGCGGGGGAAGATGGAGCTCCTACGAGCAGTACTTC
CASSGGRWSSYEQYF
>TRBJ2-1|-|-|TRBV7-9
TGTGCCAGCAGCCTGGCGCTGGGCTCCTACAATGAGCAGTTCTTC
CASSLALGSYNEQFF
>TRBJ2-5|-|-|TRBV7-2
TGTGCCAGCAGCTTAGGCGGGCCGGCGACCCAGTACTTC
CASSLGGPATQYF
>TRBJ1-6|-|TRBD1|TRBV27
TGTGCCAGCAGACGACAGGGGTATTCACCCCTCCACTTT
CASRRQGYSPLHF
>TRBJ2-7|-|TRBD1|TRBV7-2
TGTGCCAGCAGCTTAGATCCCGGGACAGGGACCGAGCAGTACTTC
CASSLDPGTGTEQYF
>TRBJ2-2|-|TRBD1|TRBV7-3
TGTGCCAGCAGCTTAGAGTCTACAGGGGGTCGTACCGGGGAGCTGTTTTTT
CASSLESTGGRTGELFF
>TRBJ1-4|-|-|TRBV5-1
TGCGCCAGCAGCTCTACCACTGAAAAACTGTTTTTT
CASSSTTEKLFF
>TRBJ1-3|-|-|TRBV4-3
TGCGCCAGCAGCCAAGTCGGGGGGCTCGTCGGAAACACCATATATTTT
CASSQVGGLVGNTIYF
>TRBJ2-3|-|TRBD1|TRBV7-2
TGTGCCAGCAGCGCCGACAGGGGAGATACGCAGTATTTT
CASSADRGDTQYF
>TRBJ1-5|-|-|TRBV19
TGTGCCAGTAGTATAGTAAGGCAGGGGCCCCAGCATTTT
CASSIVRQGPQHF
>TRBJ2-5|-|-|TRBV19
TGTGCCAGTAAAGAAGCGGAGTCGTACCAAGAGACCCAGTACTTC
CASKEAESYQETQYF
>TRBJ1-6|few|-|TRBV6-5
TGTGCCAGCACTATACAGGTCCTCTATTCACCCCTCCACTTT
CASTIQVLYSPLHF
>TRBJ1-1|-|-|TRBV2
TGTGCAAGGGGGGGCGGTGAAGCTTTCTTT
CARGGGEAFF
>TRBJ2-7|-|TRBD1|TRBV6-5
TGTGCCAGCAGTTACGTGACAGGGGGCAACTACTACGAGCAGTACTTC
CASSYVTGGNYYEQYF
>TRBJ1-4|few|-|TRBV6-1
TGTGCCAGCAGTGATGGCAGGGGCAATGAAAAACTGTTTTTT
CASSDGRGNEKLFF
>TRBJ2-3|-|TRBD2|TRBV7-9
TGTGCCAGCAGCCCTTGGCTAGCGGGATCCACAGATACGCAGTATTTT
CASSPWLAGSTDTQYF
>TRBJ2-2|-|-|TRBV7-9
TGTGCCAGCAGCCAACCCCCCGGGGAGCTGTTTTTT
CASSQPPGELFF
>TRBJ2-1|-|-|TRBV7-9
TGTGCCAGCAGCTCTGGCTTAGGCGGCTCCTACAATGAGCAGTTCTTC
CASSSGLGGSYNEQFF
>TRBJ1-4|-|-|TRBV30
TGTGCCTGGAGTAGCAGGCCCGATGAAAAACTGTTTTTT
CAWSSRPDEKLFF